One sample yielded the 6 T cell receptor beta chains listed below, sequenced in a study of post-analysis software for immune sequencing data (dated by TCRdb to 2014 to 2015). Overall study results and their limits: Patients showed significantly higher frequencies than controls for a handful of TRBV segments, among them TRBV5-6, TRBV5-1 and TRBV20-1.

Antigen specificity for these receptors is unknown. Library preparation used PCR. Sequenced using an Illumina HiSeq 2500. To reduce PCR and sequencing biases, unique molecular identifiers were built into the TCR beta cDNA libraries. The public reads were quality trimmed at Q25 with fastp and then assembled into clones with MiXCR by TCRdb, keeping productive beta chains. Rows matching on CDR3 protein sequence are summarized as one entry with the most common DNA and genes. In all, the sample holds about 540,000 distinct CDR3 sequences, and 30% to 40% of those were seen once. Less than 6% of the sample rests with the top ten. Specimen: blood. All receptors come from a girl younger than 18 with multiple sclerosis.

This clonotype has more than one count but fewer than ten. This rearrangement joins TRBV12-3 or TRBV12-4 to TRBJ2-3, with D maybe TRBD1 (5 bases). The CDR3 loop spans 16 amino acids. V dropped 8 bases and J dropped 1 base, with 19 bases sitting between them. CDR3 DNA: TGTGCCAGCCGGTCTTCTCGGCAGGGCGGCACAGATACGCAGTATTTT. As protein: CASRSSRQGGTDTQYF.

This clonotype was picked up many times. This chain joins TRBV5-1 and TRBJ2-5, with D perhaps being TRBD1 or TRBD2 (5 bases each). V was pared by 0 bases and J by 1 base, with 7 bases between. The CDR3 runs 14 residues. From germline, CDR1 is SGHRS and CDR2 YFSETQ. The CDR3 region is CASSLGGIQETQYF. CDR3 nucleotide sequence: TGCGCCAGCAGCTTGGGGGGGATCCAAGAGACCCAGTACTTC.

CDR3 loop: CASSAMRGVTDTQYF. The CDR3 DNA reads TGTGCCAGCAGCGCCATGCGGGGGGTCACAGATACGCAGTATTTT. The chain uses TRBV9 and TRBJ2-3; TRBD2 matches at 8 bases. V was clipped by 3 bases and J by 2 bases; unmatched bases: 5. The CDR3 runs 15 residues. CDR1 SGDLS and CDR2 YYNGEE come from the germline V gene.

CDR3 protein: CAIRGRLNYEQYF. Here the CDR3 DNA reads TGTGCCATCAGGGGGAGGCTTAACTACGAGCAGTACTTC. The chain recombines TRBV10-3 with TRBJ2-5, with D perhaps matching TRBD2 (6 bases). The J call is doubtful: the DNA matches TRBJ2-7 better. This CDR3 comprises 13 residues. Germline CDR1 and CDR2: ENHRY and SYGVKD.

This clonotype turned up a few times. The CDR3 sequence: CASSPLGTGLYEQYF. The CDR3 DNA is TGTGCCAGCAGCCCCCTCGGGACAGGGCTCTACGAGCAGTACTTC. The rearrangement uses TRBV14 and TRBJ2-7; 9 positions agree with TRBD1. CDR1 is SGHDN, CDR2 FVKESK, per germline. Trimming cost V 4 bases and J 3 bases; bases outside gene matches: 7. The CDR3 has 15 residues.

The chain is built from TRBV5-1 and TRBJ2-1, with 12 bases fitting TRBD2. Losses at the gene ends were 3 bases for V and 2 bases for J; bases not matched to a gene: 9. Germline-derived CDR1 and CDR2 are SGHRS and YFSETQ. CDR3 length: 18 amino acids. The DNA of the CDR3 is TGCGCCAGCAGCTCCACTAGCGGGGGGCCCTCGACCTACAATGAGCAGTTCTTC. As protein: CASSSTSGGPSTYNEQFF. The variable domain in full, completed from reference TRBV5-1 and TRBJ2-1, reads KAGVTQTPRYLIKTRGQQVTLSCSPISGHRSVSWYQQTPGQGLQFLFEYFSETQRNKGNFPGRFSGRQFSNSRSEMNVSTLELGDSALYLCASSSTSGGPSTYNEQFFGPGTRLTVL.